Listed below are T cell receptor beta chains from one sample, sequenced in a study of T cell responses to AZD1222 COVID-19 vaccine. Libraries were prepared by immunoSEQ multiplex PCR; TCRdb keeps only in-frame clonotypes and omits some of them. The data contain approximately 130,000 clones, around 90% of them seen just once; the ten biggest clones take up 4% to 5%. The sample in question was peripheral blood, obtained 28 days after the second dose of the MenACWY control vaccine. These receptors were collected from an adult who received the MenACWY meningococcal vaccine as a control. The CDR3 runs from the conserved cysteine through the conserved F or W. D genes are given only for firm matches. Expanded clones get a size class; other rows say once, few or many, or leave the size out.

J	D	size	V	DNA	CDR3
TRBJ1-2	NA	NA	TRBV12-3/TRBV12-4	TGTGCCAGCAGTTGGGCCCGTGCCTATGGCTACACCTTC	CASSWARAYGYTF
TRBJ2-7	TRBD2	NA	TRBV9	TGTGCCAGCAGCCCTCAAGTGGGACTAGCGGGAGTCTACGAGCAGTACTTC	CASSPQVGLAGVYEQYF
TRBJ2-1	NA	NA	TRBV20-1	TGCAGTGCTAGGGAGAATGAGCAGTTCTTC	CSARENEQFF
TRBJ1-1	NA	NA	TRBV11-2	TGTGCCAGCAGCTTAGCAGGAGGGCGCATGAACACTGAAGCTTTCTTT	CASSLAGGRMNTEAFF
TRBJ2-5	NA	NA	TRBV2	TGTGCCAGCAGCCGGGGGCCGGGAGAGACCCAGTACTTC	CASSRGPGETQYF
TRBJ2-2	TRBD2	NA	TRBV5-1	TGCGCCAGCAGCTTGCCAGGACTAGCGGGAGGCACCGGGGAGCTGTTTTTT	CASSLPGLAGGTGELFF
TRBJ1-3	NA	NA	TRBV6-5	TGTGCCAGCAGCTGGAGCCGGGAATCAGGAAACACCATATATTTT	CASSWSRESGNTIYF
TRBJ1-1	TRBD1	NA	TRBV6-6	TGTGCCAGCAGTGACCGGACAGGGAGGGCTTTCTTT	CASSDRTGRAFF
TRBJ2-5	NA	few	TRBV2	TGTGCCAGCTCACTGGAGACCCAGTACTTC	CASSLETQYF
TRBJ2-2	NA	NA	TRBV14	TGTGCCAGCAGCTTGCAGGGTTTGAACACCGGGGAGCTGTTTTTT	CASSLQGLNTGELFF
TRBJ2-7	TRBD2	NA	TRBV5-1	TGCGCCAGCAGCCCTGACGGGACTAGCGGGAGAGGGGGCAAGCAGTACTTC	CASSPDGTSGRGGKQYF
TRBJ2-1	NA	few	TRBV6-5	TGTGCCAGCAGCGGGGAACCTAAGGGTGCTGAGCAGTTCTTC	CASSGEPKGAEQFF
TRBJ1-6	NA	NA	TRBV9	TGTGCCAGCAGCCCTAACCCCCGCTCTGGTTCGATATCCCTCCACTTT	CASSPNPRSGSISLHF
TRBJ2-2	TRBD2	once	TRBV5-1	TGCGCCAGCAGCTTGGGGGCACTAGCGGGAGGATCGAACACCGGGGAGCTGTTTTTT	CASSLGALAGGSNTGELFF
TRBJ1-1	NA	NA	TRBV11-3	TGTGCCAGCAGCCGCGGGGCCGACACCGGGACTGAAGCTTTCTTT	CASSRGADTGTEAFF
TRBJ1-1	NA	once	TRBV5-1	TGCGCCAGCAGCTTGTTGACAGTGAACACTGAAGCTTTCTTT	CASSLLTVNTEAFF
TRBJ2-7	TRBD1	NA	TRBV7-7	TGTGCCAGCAGCTCCCGGGACAGGGGGTTCAACGAGCAGTACTTC	CASSSRDRGFNEQYF
TRBJ1-2	NA	NA	TRBV15	TGTGCCACCAGCAGAGATGGGTTCTACACCTTC	CATSRDGFYTF
TRBJ2-2	NA	NA	TRBV5-1	TGCGCCAGCAGCTTGGAAGGGTTGAACACCGGGGAGCTGTTTTTT	CASSLEGLNTGELFF
TRBJ2-2	NA	NA	TRBV11-2	TGTGCCAGCAGCCTTCTTGGTGGGAACACCGGGGAGCTGTTTTTT	CASSLLGGNTGELFF
TRBJ1-2	TRBD1	NA	TRBV28	TGTGCCAGCAGTTCGAAGAGACAGGGCCCCTATGGCTACACCTTC	CASSSKRQGPYGYTF
TRBJ1-5	NA	once	TRBV4-2	TGTGCCAGCAGCCGGACTCCGGGTAGCAATCAGCCCCAGCATTTT	CASSRTPGSNQPQHF
TRBJ2-3	NA	NA	TRBV28	TGTGCCAGCACCGGATCACTAGCCCGGGGTACGCAGTATTTT	CASTGSLARGTQYF
TRBJ2-1	TRBD2	once	TRBV18	TGTGCCAGCTCACCCCCGGGGGGGGCCTCCTACAATGAGCAGTTCTTC	CASSPPGGASYNEQFF
TRBJ2-7	NA	NA	TRBV18	TGTGCCAGCTCGTCATTTTCCCCTGGGGAGCCGCGGAGGGAGCAGTACTTC	CASSSFSPGEPRREQYF
TRBJ2-4	NA	NA	TRBV6-5	TGTGCCAGCAGGCAGGCTGCCAAAAACATTCAGTACTTC	CASRQAAKNIQYF
TRBJ2-2	NA	NA	TRBV18	TGTGCCAGCTCACCACGGGCCCCTGCGGGGGCGCCCACCGGGGAGCTGTTTTTT	CASSPRAPAGAPTGELFF
TRBJ2-1	TRBD2	NA	TRBV3-1/TRBV3-2	TGTGCCAGCAGCCAAGATGTGCTAGCGGGATTGTTCTACAATGAGCAGTTCTTC	CASSQDVLAGLFYNEQFF
TRBJ1-6	TRBD1	NA	TRBV9	TGTGCCAGCGCAGGGGGGGGCTTTAATTCACCCCTCCACTTT	CASAGGGFNSPLHF
TRBJ1-2	TRBD1	NA	TRBV28	TGTGCCAGCAGTTTCGGGGACAGGGTCATTCGGGACTATGGCTACACCTTC	CASSFGDRVIRDYGYTF
TRBJ2-7	TRBD1	NA	TRBV2	TGTGCCAGCAGACAAACCGGGACAGGGTACGAGCAGTACTTC	CASRQTGTGYEQYF
TRBJ2-5	TRBD1	NA	TRBV7-9	TGTGCCAGCAGCTTAGACTGGGCAGGGGGCTTAGAGACCCAGTACTTC	CASSLDWAGGLETQYF
TRBJ2-7	TRBD2	NA	TRBV5-1	TGCGCCAGCAGCCGGCCGGCTAGCGGGAACTACGAGCAGTACTTC	CASSRPASGNYEQYF
TRBJ1-6	NA	few	TRBV2	TGTGCCAGCAGCGTCGAAAACGGGTCACCCCTCCACTTT	CASSVENGSPLHF
TRBJ1-5	NA	NA	TRBV7-9	TGTGCCAGCAGCTTAGGGGACGGCAATCAGCCCCAGCATTTT	CASSLGDGNQPQHF
TRBJ2-1	NA	NA	TRBV9	TGTGCCAGCAGCGCAACCCCCGGCGGGCCGTCGACCGGTGAGCAGTTCTTC	CASSATPGGPSTGEQFF